This T cell receptor beta chain stems from a study of early T cells in non-severe SARS-CoV-2 infection. Looking at the study overall: Chains were not paired, and sequencing was done on bulk RNA from unsorted whole blood.

Details on this clonotype: The target antigen is unknown.

As part of library construction, unique molecular identifiers were attached to individual cDNA molecules. MiXCR, run by TCRdb on the 5' RACE reads, gives a single entry per CDR3 protein. Among over 85,000 distinct CDR3 sequences listed, over 10% were seen once. The CDR3 covers 14 residues. V lost 0 bases, J lost 5 bases, and 11 bases lay in between. Overall study results and limits: VDJdb matching, biased toward anti-spike CD8 responses, missed private and CD4 specificities.

This TCR was recovered from an adult who was a healthcare worker with PCR-confirmed SARS-CoV-2 infection or an uninfected control (not recorded which). Specimen: whole blood. V and J are TRBV5-7 and TRBJ1-1; D ambiguous. TRBV5-7 is an open reading frame, and its role is uncertain. The CDR3 loop is CASSLVPMRTEAFF. The CDR3 region has the DNA TGTGCCAGCAGCTTGGTCCCGATGAGAACTGAAGCTTTCTTT.